This T cell receptor (beta chain) was identified in a study of cytomegalovirus exposure and HLA in healthy donors. Comment on this clone: Its antigen is not known.

V gave up 2 bases and J gave up 0 bases, with 29 bases separating them. Germline V gene sequence: CDR1 SGDLS, CDR2 YYNGEE. The CDR3 is 22 residues long. A multiplex PCR was run with 60 Vbeta primers and 13 Jbeta primers. Authors' processing steps: As a later analysis found, there were tens of millions of unique TCR beta chains, of which 8.5 million to 13 million were shared. Repertoires were generated with immunoSEQ multiplex PCR, while TCRdb's copy carries only in-frame clones and drops some. That table furnishes V, J and clone size, whereas the DNA furnished D and trimming. The sample table sets out some 84,000 clones. Whole-study findings and limits: With further analysis later on, most CMV-associated TCR beta chains appeared HLA-restricted. As confirmed in vitro, a few CMV-associated chains were specific for CMV antigens.

V and J are TRBV9 and TRBJ1-4; weak D call: TRBD1 (6 bases). Sequencing was performed on PBMCs. This clonotype was sampled from a man aged 45-60 years in good health and CMV-seronegative. The CDR3 nucleotides are TGTGCCAGCAGCGTCCCTAGGGGGGGAGCCCCTCCGGACGTAGCAACTAATGAAAAACTGTTTTTT. Translating gives CASSVPRGGAPPDVATNEKLFF.